Sequencing of this T cell receptor beta chain was carried out in a study of cytomegalovirus exposure and HLA in healthy donors. With 60 Vbeta and 13 Jbeta primers, the PCR was carried out. TCRdb's copy holds only in-frame clones and misses some; the assay was immunoSEQ multiplex PCR. The sample yields a few hundred thousand clones, approximately 80% seen once. This clone has only one observation. CDR3 length: 15 residues. Germline V gene sequence: CDR1 SEHNR, CDR2 FQNEAQ (reference sequence). V lost 3 bases to trimming and J lost 3 bases, with 14 bases between them. Sequencing was done on a sample of PBMCs. The origin of this receptor is a woman between 50 and 59 years old in good health and CMV-seropositive. The V gene is TRBV7-9, the J gene TRBJ1-1, with D possibly matching TRBD1 (6 bases). Written as DNA, the CDR3 is TGTGCCAGCAGCTTTGAGCGGGGGGGCGACACTGAAGCTTTCTTT. Its protein product is CASSFERGGDTEAFF.